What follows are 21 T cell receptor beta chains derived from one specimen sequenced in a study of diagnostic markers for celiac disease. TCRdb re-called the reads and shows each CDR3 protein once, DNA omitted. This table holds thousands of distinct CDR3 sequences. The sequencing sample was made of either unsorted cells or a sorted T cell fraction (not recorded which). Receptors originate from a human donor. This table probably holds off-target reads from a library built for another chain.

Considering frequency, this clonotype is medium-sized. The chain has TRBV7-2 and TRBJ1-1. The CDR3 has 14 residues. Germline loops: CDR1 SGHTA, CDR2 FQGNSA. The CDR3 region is CASSLERVGTEAFF.

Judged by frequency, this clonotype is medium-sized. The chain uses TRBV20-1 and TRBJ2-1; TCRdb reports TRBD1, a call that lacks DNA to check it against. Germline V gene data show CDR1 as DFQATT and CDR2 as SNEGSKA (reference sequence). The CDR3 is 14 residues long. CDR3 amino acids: CSAVPGQGTGEQFF.

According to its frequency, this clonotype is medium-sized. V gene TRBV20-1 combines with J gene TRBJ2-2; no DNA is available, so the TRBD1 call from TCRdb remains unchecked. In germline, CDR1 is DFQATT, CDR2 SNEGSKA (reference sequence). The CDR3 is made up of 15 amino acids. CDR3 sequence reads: CSASQRAMNTGELFF.

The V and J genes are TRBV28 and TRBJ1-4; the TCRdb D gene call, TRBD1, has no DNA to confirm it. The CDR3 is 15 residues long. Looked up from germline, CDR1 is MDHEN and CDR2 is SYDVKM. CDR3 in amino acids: CASSSGQGAYEKLFF.

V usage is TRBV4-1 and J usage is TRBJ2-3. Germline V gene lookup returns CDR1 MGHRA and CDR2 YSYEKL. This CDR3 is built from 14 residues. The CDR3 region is CASSQEAQSDTQYF.

This chain's CDR3 is CASSFRGTYEQYF. This chain joins TRBV7-2 and TRBJ2-7; TCRdb's assignment of TRBD1 cannot be checked, as there is no DNA. There are 13 residues in the CDR3. Germline V gene lookup returns CDR1 SGHTA and CDR2 FQGNSA.

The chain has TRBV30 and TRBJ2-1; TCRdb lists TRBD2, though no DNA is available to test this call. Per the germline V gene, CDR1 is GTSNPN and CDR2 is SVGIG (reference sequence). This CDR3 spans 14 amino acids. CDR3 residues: CAWSKGLANNEQFF.

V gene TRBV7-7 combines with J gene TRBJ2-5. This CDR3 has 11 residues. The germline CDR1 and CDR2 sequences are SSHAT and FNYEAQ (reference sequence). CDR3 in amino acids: CASSPSETQYF.

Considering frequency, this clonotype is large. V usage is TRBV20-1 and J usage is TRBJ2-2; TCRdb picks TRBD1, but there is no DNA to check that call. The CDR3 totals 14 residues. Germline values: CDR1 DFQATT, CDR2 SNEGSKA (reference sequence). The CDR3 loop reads CSARDRGLSGELFF.

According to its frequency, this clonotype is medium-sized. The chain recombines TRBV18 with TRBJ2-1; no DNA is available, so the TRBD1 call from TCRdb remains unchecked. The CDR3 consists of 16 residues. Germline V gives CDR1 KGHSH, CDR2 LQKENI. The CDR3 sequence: CASSPVRQRTYNEQFF.

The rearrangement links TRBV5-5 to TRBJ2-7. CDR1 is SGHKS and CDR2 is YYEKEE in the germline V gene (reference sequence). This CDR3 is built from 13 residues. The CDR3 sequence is CASSLQGAYEQYF.

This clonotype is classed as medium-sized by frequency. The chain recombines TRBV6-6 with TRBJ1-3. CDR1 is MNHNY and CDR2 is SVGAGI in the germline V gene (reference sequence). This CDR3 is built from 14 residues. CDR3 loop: CASTYASSGNTIYF.

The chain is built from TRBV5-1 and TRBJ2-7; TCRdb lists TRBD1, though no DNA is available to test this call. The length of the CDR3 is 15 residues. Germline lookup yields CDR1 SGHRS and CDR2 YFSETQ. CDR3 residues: CASSSRGGASYEQYF.

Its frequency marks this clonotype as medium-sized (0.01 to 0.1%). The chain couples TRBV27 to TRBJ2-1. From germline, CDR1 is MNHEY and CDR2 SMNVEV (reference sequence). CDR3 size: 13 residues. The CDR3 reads CASRWGSYNEQFF.

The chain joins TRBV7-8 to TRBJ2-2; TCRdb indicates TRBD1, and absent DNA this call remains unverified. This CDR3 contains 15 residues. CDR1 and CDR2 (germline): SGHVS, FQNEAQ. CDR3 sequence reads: CASSPGTVGTGELFF.

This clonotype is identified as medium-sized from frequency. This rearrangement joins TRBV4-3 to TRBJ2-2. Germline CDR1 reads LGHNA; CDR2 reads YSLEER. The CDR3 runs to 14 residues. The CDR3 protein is CASSQDGSTGELFF.

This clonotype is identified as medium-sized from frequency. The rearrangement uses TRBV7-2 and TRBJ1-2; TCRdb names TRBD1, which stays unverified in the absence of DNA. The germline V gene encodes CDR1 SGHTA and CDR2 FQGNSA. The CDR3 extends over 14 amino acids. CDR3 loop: CASSPTGAGYGYTF.

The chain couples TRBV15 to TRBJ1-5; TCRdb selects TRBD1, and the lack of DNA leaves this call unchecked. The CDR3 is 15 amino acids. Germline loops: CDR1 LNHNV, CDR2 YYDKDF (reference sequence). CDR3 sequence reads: CATRGGTRGNQPQHF.

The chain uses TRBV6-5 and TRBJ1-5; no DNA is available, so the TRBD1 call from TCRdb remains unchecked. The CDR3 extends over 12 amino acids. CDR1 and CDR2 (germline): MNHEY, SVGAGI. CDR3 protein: CASSHGGLFQHF.

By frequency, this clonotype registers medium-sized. The CDR3 sequence is CASSHLQGKYNEQFF. The chain is built from TRBV4-3 and TRBJ2-1; the TRBD1 assignment by TCRdb is unverifiable without DNA. Per the germline V gene, CDR1 is LGHNA and CDR2 is YSLEER. This CDR3 has 15 amino acids.

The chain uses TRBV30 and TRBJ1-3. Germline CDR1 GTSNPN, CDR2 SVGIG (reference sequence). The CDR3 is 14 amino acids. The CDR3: CAWSVAVVGNTIYF.